The 19 T cell receptor beta chains below come from one sample, sequenced in a study of blood T cell repertoires in COVID-19. TCRdb's copy holds only in-frame clones and misses some; the assay was immunoSEQ multiplex PCR. Found here are roughly 150,000 clones, around four fifths of them singletons; the top ten hold 6.2%. The specimen was PBMCs or T cells enriched from blood (not recorded which). The receptors were gathered from a woman in her forties who had recovered from COVID-19.

This chain links TRBV14 with TRBJ1-1; D is possibly TRBD1 (5 bases). Germline loops: CDR1 SGHDN, CDR2 FVKESK. The V gene lost 1 base and the J gene lost 10 bases, with 16 bases spanning the gap. The length of the CDR3 is 14 residues. Here the CDR3 reads CASSQAPQLGGAFF. CDR3 nucleotides: TGTGCCAGCAGCCAAGCCCCTCAGTTGGGGGGAGCTTTCTTT.

The DNA of the CDR3 is TGCGCCAGCAGCACCGGGACAGGGTTTGGGTACCAAGAGACCCAGTACTTC. Translating it yields CASSTGTGFGYQETQYF. J is TRBJ2-5 and V is TRBV10-2, with TRBD1 identical over 9 bases. The V segment lost 6 bases and the J segment 0 bases; nucleotides outside the gene matches: 11. CDR3 length: 17 amino acids. Germline V gene sequence: CDR1 WSHSY, CDR2 SAAADI.

This clone came up a few times. The CDR3 DNA reads TGTGCCAGCAGCCCCACAGGCCCGACAGGGGGCACTGAAGCTTTCTTT. Amino acid sequence: CASSPTGPTGGTEAFF. The chain is built from TRBV13 and TRBJ1-1; 9 bases are shared with TRBD1. The V gene's germline CDR1 is PRHDT and CDR2 FYEKMQ (reference sequence). Losses at the gene ends were 5 bases for V and 4 bases for J; bases not matched to a gene: 11. This CDR3 comprises 16 residues. Looking up the rest from reference TRBV13 and TRBJ1-1 gives the full variable domain: AAGVIQSPRHLIKEKRETATLKCYPIPRHDTVYWYQQGPGQDPQFLISFYEKMQSDKGSIPDRFSAQQFSDYHSELNMSSLELGDSALYFCASSPTGPTGGTEAFFGQGTRLTVV.

The chain uses TRBV18 and TRBJ2-1; D is possibly TRBD2 (6 bases). Trimming cost V 6 bases and J 9 bases, with 12 bases left between them. The CDR3 has 12 amino acids. CDR1 and CDR2 from the germline V gene are KGHSH and LQKENI. The CDR3 DNA reads as TGTGCCAGCTCTGTCCTGCGGGGTGAGCAGTTCTTC. Protein sequence: CASSVLRGEQFF.

The chain combines TRBV14 with TRBJ1-6, with TRBD1 as a possible D gene (5 bases). CDR3 length: 15 residues. Germline loops: CDR1 SGHDN, CDR2 FVKESK. Trimming pared 2 bases from V and 7 bases from J, leaving 12 bases between. CDR3 amino acids: CASSQLDQGNSPLHF. For the CDR3, the DNA is TGTGCCAGCAGCCAACTTGATCAGGGAAATTCACCCCTCCACTTT.

The chain recombines TRBV9 with TRBJ1-1; maybe TRBD1 (5 bases). Germline CDR1 is SGDLS and CDR2 is YYNGEE. With 4 bases removed from V and 2 bases from J, the gap between germline ends came to 9 bases. This CDR3 has 13 amino acids. CDR3 protein: CASSITGNTEAFF. The CDR3 DNA is TGTGCCAGCAGCATCACAGGAAACACTGAAGCTTTCTTT. Filled out from reference TRBV9 and TRBJ1-1, the complete variable domain reads DSGVTQTPKHLITATGQRVTLRCSPRSGDLSVYWYQQSLDQGLQFLIQYYNGEERAKGNILERFSAQQFPDLHSELNLSSLELGDSALYFCASSITGNTEAFFGQGTRLTVV.

The chain links TRBV19 to TRBJ1-3; D remains unclear. Germline loops: CDR1 LNHDA, CDR2 SQIVND (reference sequence). CDR3 size: 13 residues. Trimming shortened V by 6 bases and J by 0 bases, and 6 bases separated the two germline ends. DNA for the CDR3: TGTGCCAGTAGGGAGAGCTCTGGAAACACCATATATTTT. Translation: CASRESSGNTIYF.

This clone was picked up a small number of times. This chain joins TRBV3-1 (or the pseudogene TRBV3-2) and TRBJ1-5, with no clear D. Per the germline V gene, CDR1 is LGHDT and CDR2 is YNNKEL (reference sequence). Trimming removed 2 bases from V and 10 bases from J, with 9 bases in between. The CDR3 contains 12 residues. The CDR3 protein is CASSQLSGPQHF. In nucleotides, the CDR3 is TGTGCCAGCAGCCAATTATCGGGTCCCCAGCATTTT.

V usage is TRBV3-1 (or the pseudogene TRBV3-2) and J usage is TRBJ2-1, with D possibly being TRBD2 (6 bases). CDR1 LGHDT and CDR2 YNNKEL come from the germline V gene (reference sequence). The V end was cut by 1 base, the J end by 7 bases, with 20 bases between. This CDR3 is built from 17 residues. Here the CDR3 DNA reads TGTGCCAGCAGCCAAGTAACTTGGGAGGCCCCGGTAAATGAGCAGTTCTTC. It translates to CASSQVTWEAPVNEQFF.

This clone came up a few times. This chain uses TRBV5-1 with TRBJ1-4, with no clear D. Germline CDR1 and CDR2: SGHRS and YFSETQ. The V and J ends lost 0 bases and 4 bases respectively, with 7 bases between them. This CDR3 is built from 14 residues. The CDR3: CASSLGADNEKLFF. The DNA for the CDR3 is TGCGCCAGCAGCTTGGGGGCCGATAATGAAAAACTGTTTTTT.

This clone has a single count. The rearrangement joins TRBV19 to TRBJ2-3, with D maybe TRBD2 (6 bases). CDR3 size: 17 residues. Germline CDR1 reads LNHDA; CDR2 reads SQIVND (reference sequence). V was pared by 5 bases and J by 0 bases, with 18 bases between. This CDR3 reads CASSGGRSGYSTDTQYF. The CDR3 DNA reads as TGTGCCAGTAGTGGGGGGAGAAGCGGCTATAGCACAGATACGCAGTATTTT.

The rearrangement joins TRBV4-1 to TRBJ2-1; 9 bases map to TRBD2. Germline-derived CDR1 and CDR2 are MGHRA and YSYEKL. V lost 4 bases to trimming and J lost 15 bases; unmatched junction nucleotides: 13. This CDR3 region has 14 residues. In nucleotides, the CDR3 is TGCGCCAGCAGCCCAAACGACGGCGGGAGGGCCTGGTTCTTC. Its protein product is CASSPNDGGRAWFF.

The CDR3 DNA sequence: TGTGCCAGTAGTTCTGCGACTAGCGGGGGCCCGGATACGCAGTATTTT. This encodes CASSSATSGGPDTQYF. The genes are TRBV19 and TRBJ2-3; 12 bases map to TRBD2. V shed 5 bases and J 6 bases; nucleotides not matched to a gene: 9. This CDR3 has 16 residues. The germline V gene encodes CDR1 LNHDA and CDR2 SQIVND (reference sequence).

This rearrangement joins TRBV6-6 to TRBJ2-2; 7 bases agree with TRBD1. V shed 5 bases and J 2 bases; nucleotides not matched to a gene: 8. This CDR3 contains 16 residues. Germline V gives CDR1 MNHNY, CDR2 SVGAGI (reference sequence). The CDR3 spells CASSRLGGLNTGELFF. The CDR3 nucleotides are TGTGCCAGCAGTCGCCTAGGGGGCCTCAACACCGGGGAGCTGTTTTTT.

A word on this clone: Other DNA variants within this sample encode the same CDR3. This chain connects TRBV12-3 or TRBV12-4 to TRBJ1-5; a possible D gene is TRBD1 (5 bases). The CDR3 covers 12 residues. V shed 9 bases and J shed 2 bases, with 8 bases lying between them. CDR3 sequence: CASRGGNQPQHF. CDR3 bases: TGTGCCAGTAGGGGCGGCAATCAGCCCCAGCATTTT.

This chain links TRBV14 with TRBJ2-1; D is undetermined. V lost 1 base and J lost 16, with 14 bases in between. Germline V gives CDR1 SGHDN, CDR2 FVKESK. This CDR3 spans 12 amino acids. The chain's CDR3 is CASSQGRGPVFF. CDR3 sequence (DNA): TGTGCCAGCAGCCAAGGAAGAGGCCCCGTCTTCTTC.

This clone has only one observation. The gene calls are TRBV6-5 and TRBJ1-4, with a weak D call TRBD1 (5 bases). The CDR3 loop spans 12 amino acids. Trimming stripped 10 bases from V and 8 bases from J, with 14 bases between. CDR1 and CDR2 from the germline V gene are MNHEY and SVGAGI. The chain's CDR3 is CAIGRRDEKLFF. The CDR3 bases are TGTGCCATCGGGAGGAGGGACGAAAAACTGTTTTTT.

This chain uses TRBV19 with TRBJ2-5, with TRBD1 identical over 10 bases. Trimming at V came to 5 bases and at J to 1 base, leaving 4 bases not matched to a gene. This CDR3 is built from 15 residues. Germline V CDR1 and CDR2: LNHDA, SQIVND (reference sequence). The chain's CDR3 is CASSVGTGAQETQYF. Here the CDR3 DNA reads TGTGCCAGTAGTGTAGGGACAGGGGCCCAAGAGACCCAGTACTTC.

This chain uses TRBV9 with TRBJ2-5; the match to TRBD1 covers 10 bases. In germline, CDR1 is SGDLS, CDR2 YYNGEE. The V and J ends lost 4 bases and 5 bases, in that order; junction bases with no gene match: 8. The CDR3 consists of 15 residues. CDR3 loop: CASSPRTGGRETQYF. As DNA, the CDR3 is TGTGCCAGCAGCCCCCGGACAGGGGGGAGGGAGACCCAGTACTTC.